These 16 T cell receptor beta chains share one sample of origin, sequenced in a study of Ad26.COV2.S vaccination and SARS-CoV-2 variants. Treatment here: 19 received Ad26.COV2.S at low or high dose, single or two shots; several received placebo; per-sample allocation not given. Vaccine and placebo recipients were sampled on day 63 after the first injection. The protocol was immunoSEQ multiplex PCR, while the TCRdb copy is restricted to in-frame clones and leaves out a portion. Here the sample spans under 400,000 clones, around 87% being singletons. Material: peripheral blood, obtained in a trial of Ad26.COV2.S vaccine versus placebo. The origin of the receptors is a person between 18 and 65 years old who received the Ad26.COV2.S COVID-19 vaccine or a placebo.

This clone appeared once. This rearrangement joins TRBV27 to TRBJ1-4; TRBD1 agrees at 12 bases. V shed 5 bases and J 8 bases; nucleotides not matched to a gene: 9. From germline, CDR1 is MNHEY and CDR2 SMNVEV (reference sequence). There are 16 residues in the CDR3. The CDR3 sequence is CASSPGQGAVREKLFF. The CDR3 bases are TGTGCCAGCAGTCCGGGACAGGGGGCAGTACGGGAAAAACTGTTTTTT.

The CDR3 is CAWSANPPGHYQETQYF. The CDR3 region has the DNA TGTGCCTGGAGCGCTAACCCCCCGGGACACTACCAAGAGACCCAGTACTTC. The rearrangement uses TRBV30 and TRBJ2-5; tentative D call: TRBD1 (6 bases). Per germline, CDR1 GTSNPN and CDR2 SVGIG (reference sequence). V lost 3 bases and J lost 0, with 20 bases in between. The CDR3 runs to 17 residues.

The CDR3 DNA reads TGTGCCAGTAGTGACGTGGGCGAGCAGTACTTC. Encoded protein: CASSDVGEQYF. The rearrangement uses TRBV19 and TRBJ2-7; no reliable D call. Per germline, CDR1 LNHDA and CDR2 SQIVND (reference sequence). V was trimmed by 5 bases and J by 6 bases, leaving 8 bases between them. The CDR3 consists of 11 residues. Supplemented by reference TRBV19 and TRBJ2-7, the full variable domain reads DGGITQSPKYLFRKEGQNVTLSCEQNLNHDAMYWYRQDPGQGLRLIYYSQIVNDFQKGDIAEGYSVSREKKESFPLTVTSAQKNPTAFYLCASSDVGEQYFGPGTRLTVT.

The V and J genes are TRBV30 and TRBJ1-2; D is ambiguous. CDR1 is GTSNPN and CDR2 is SVGIG in the germline V gene (reference sequence). V lost 2 bases, J lost 1 base, and 8 bases lay in between. This CDR3 spans 13 amino acids. The CDR3 nucleotides are TGTGCCTGGAGTACAGCACTTAACTATGGCTACACCTTC. It translates to CAWSTALNYGYTF.

This clone was counted a single time. The chain recombines TRBV20-1 with TRBJ1-5; no clear D. V gave up 3 bases and J gave up 7 bases, with 10 bases separating them. Germline V gene lookup returns CDR1 DFQATT and CDR2 SNEGSKA (reference sequence). This CDR3 is built from 12 residues. CDR3 region: CSASPVGQPQHF. In DNA form, the CDR3 reads TGCAGTGCTAGTCCGGTGGGGCAGCCCCAGCATTTT.

This chain links TRBV11-1 with TRBJ2-1; the D gene is possibly TRBD2 (6 bases). Germline lookup yields CDR1 SGHAT and CDR2 FQDESV (reference sequence). V was shortened by 5 bases and J by 4 bases, with 12 bases between the two germline ends. This CDR3 comprises 14 residues. CDR3 bases: TGTGCCAGCAGCCCCGGGACTGAATACAATGAGCAGTTCTTC. This sequence encodes CASSPGTEYNEQFF.

The J gene is TRBJ1-6, the V gene TRBV7-6; D may be TRBD1 (5 bases). The germline V gene has CDR1 SGHVS and CDR2 FNYEAQ. The germline V and J ends were trimmed by 5 bases and 11 bases, with 13 bases remaining between them. This CDR3 comprises 13 residues. Written as DNA, the CDR3 is TGTGCCAGCAGCCCTAACCCCAGGGCACCCCTCCACTTT. It yields the protein CASSPNPRAPLHF.

The V call is TRBV15, the J call TRBJ2-2; D not certain. Germline-derived CDR1 and CDR2 are LNHNV and YYDKDF (reference sequence). The CDR3 spans 15 residues. V lost 0 bases and J lost 0, with 5 bases in between. The CDR3 is CATSRERSNTGELFF. CDR3 in DNA: TGTGCCACCAGCAGAGAGCGGTCGAACACCGGGGAGCTGTTTTTT. Filled out from reference TRBV15 and TRBJ2-2, the complete variable domain reads DAMVIQNPRYQVTQFGKPVTLSCSQTLNHNVMYWYQQKSSQAPKLLFHYYDKDFNNEADTPDNFQSRRPNTSFCFLDIRSPGLGDTAMYLCATSRERSNTGELFFGEGSRLTVL.

The rearrangement links TRBV6-6 to TRBJ2-1; D may be TRBD1 (6 bases). This CDR3 region has 15 residues. In germline, CDR1 is MNHNY, CDR2 SVGAGI (reference sequence). V was trimmed by 0 bases and J by 10 bases, leaving 16 bases between them. For the CDR3, the DNA is TGTGCCAGCAGTTACTCGCAGGTCTTTCAGGGGGAGCAGTTCTTC. Amino acid sequence: CASSYSQVFQGEQFF.

Concerning this clone itself: This same CDR3 is encoded by further DNA sequences in the sample. The chain couples TRBV5-1 to TRBJ2-3; no clear D gene. The germline V and J ends were trimmed by 2 bases and 0 bases, with 1 base remaining between them. CDR1 is SGHRS and CDR2 is YFSETQ in the germline V gene. The CDR3 is made up of 12 amino acids. The DNA for the CDR3 is TGCGCCAGCAGCTTAAGCACAGATACGCAGTATTTT. Protein sequence: CASSLSTDTQYF. The complete variable domain, with remaining parts taken from reference TRBV5-1 and TRBJ2-3, reads KAGVTQTPRYLIKTRGQQVTLSCSPISGHRSVSWYQQTPGQGLQFLFEYFSETQRNKGNFPGRFSGRQFSNSRSEMNVSTLELGDSALYLCASSLSTDTQYFGPGTRLTVL.

This chain joins TRBV6-6 and TRBJ2-2; D not resolved. Trimming removed 3 bases at V and 8 bases at J, with 16 bases between. Germline loops: CDR1 MNHNY, CDR2 SVGAGI (reference sequence). The CDR3 spans 15 residues. This CDR3 is CASSYSGNSGGELFF. The CDR3 nucleotides read TGTGCCAGCAGTTATTCGGGCAACAGTGGGGGGGAGCTGTTTTTT.

The rearrangement joins TRBV6-1 to TRBJ1-5, with D uncertain. V was cut by 1 base and J by 0 bases, with 7 bases left in between. This CDR3 region has 15 residues. Germline CDR1 MNHNS, CDR2 SASEGT. The CDR3 bases are TGTGCCAGCAGTGAAGGCGAGTCTAGCAATCAGCCCCAGCATTTT. It translates to CASSEGESSNQPQHF.

This rearrangement joins TRBV5-1 to TRBJ2-1; the D gene is possibly TRBD2 (6 bases). Looked up from germline, CDR1 is SGHRS and CDR2 is YFSETQ. Trimming shortened V by 0 bases and J by 9 bases, and 16 bases separated the two germline ends. There are 15 residues in the CDR3. CDR3 nucleotide sequence: TGCGCCAGCAGCTTGGCCGCGCCGGTGGAGGGTGAGCAGTTCTTC. Translation gives CASSLAAPVEGEQFF.

The chain joins TRBV7-2 to TRBJ2-7; D tentatively fits TRBD1 or TRBD2 (6 bases each). V was trimmed by 1 base and J by 4 bases, leaving 14 bases between them. CDR1 is SGHTA, CDR2 FQGNSA, per germline. The CDR3 has 15 residues. CDR3 coding DNA: TGTGCCAGCAGCTTAGTTGGCCAGGGGACTTACGAGCAGTACTTC. Translated, it gives CASSLVGQGTYEQYF. The whole variable domain, filled in from reference TRBV7-2 and TRBJ2-7, reads GAGVSQSPSNKVTEKGKDVELRCDPISGHTALYWYRQSLGQGLEFLIYFQGNSAPDKSGLPSDRFSAERTGGSVSTLTIQRTQQEDSAVYLCASSLVGQGTYEQYFGPGTRLTVT.

The J gene is TRBJ2-1, the V gene TRBV7-2; 7 nucleotides agree with TRBD1. The J segment lost 3 bases and the V segment lost 5 bases, leaving 10 bases of the junction unmatched. The germline V gene encodes CDR1 SGHTA and CDR2 FQGNSA. The CDR3 contains 16 residues. This chain's CDR3 is CASSRTGTAVYNEQFF. CDR3 DNA: TGTGCCAGCAGCAGAACCGGGACAGCCGTCTACAATGAGCAGTTCTTC.

The chain joins TRBV7-2 to TRBJ2-2; tentative D call: TRBD1 (6 bases). V was pared by 7 bases and J by 6 bases, with 9 bases between. Germline CDR1 SGHTA, CDR2 FQGNSA. The CDR3 runs to 12 residues. The CDR3 protein is CASKKGAGELFF. DNA for the CDR3: TGTGCCAGCAAGAAGGGGGCCGGGGAGCTGTTTTTT.